One and the same sample provided the 26 T cell receptor beta chains below, sequenced in a study of blood T cell repertoires in COVID-19. Measured with immunoSEQ multiplex PCR; TCRdb has only the in-frame clones, and not every one. The sample holds under 350,000 clones, about 92% seen once. Input material: PBMCs or T cells enriched from blood (not recorded which). These receptor sequences come from a man aged 60 to 75 who had recovered from COVID-19.

The V and J genes are TRBV10-3 and TRBJ1-1, with a tentative D call TRBD1 (6 bases). The CDR3 extends over 12 amino acids. Trimming took 3 bases from V and 5 from J, leaving 7 bases between them. CDR1 and CDR2 (germline): ENHRY, SYGVKD. The CDR3 reads CAISEGGTEAFF. As DNA, the CDR3 is TGTGCCATCAGTGAAGGGGGAACTGAAGCTTTCTTT.

The genes are TRBV11-3 and TRBJ2-1; a weak D match, TRBD2 (6 bases). The germline gives CDR1 SGHNT, CDR2 YENEEA. The CDR3 runs to 16 residues. Between the trimmed V and J ends, which lost 6 bases and 12 bases, there was a span of 27 bases. The CDR3 DNA reads as TGTGCCAGCAGTTCGAATAGCGCCCGTCGGATCGGGGGGCAGTTCTTC. This gives the protein CASSSNSARRIGGQFF.

This sequence joins TRBV11-3 and TRBJ2-1; 9 bases map to TRBD2. Germline trimming cut 4 bases from V and 7 bases from J; bases unmatched to any gene: 14. Germline-derived CDR1 and CDR2 are SGHNT and YENEEA. The CDR3 extends over 17 amino acids. CDR3 region: CASSSGTAGGRGNEQFF. CDR3 nucleotide sequence: TGTGCCAGCAGCTCCGGGACGGCGGGCGGGAGGGGTAATGAGCAGTTCTTC. Looking up the rest from reference TRBV11-3 and TRBJ2-1 gives the full variable domain: EAGVVQSPRYKIIEKKQPVAFWCNPISGHNTLYWYLQNLGQGPELLIRYENEEAVDDSQLPKDRFSAERLKGVDSTLKIQPAELGDSAVYLCASSSGTAGGRGNEQFFGPGTRLTVL.

This chain uses TRBV28 with TRBJ1-6; 7 nucleotides line up with TRBD1. Per the germline V gene, CDR1 is MDHEN and CDR2 is SYDVKM. The CDR3 totals 15 residues. With V trimmed by 8 bases and J by 9 bases, 13 bases remained unmatched. This CDR3 is CASRHLGGAGSPLHF. Written as DNA, the CDR3 is TGTGCCAGCCGTCACTTAGGGGGCGCAGGTTCACCCCTCCACTTT.

The chain joins TRBV7-9 to TRBJ2-1; D might be TRBD2 (5 bases). CDR1 and CDR2 from the germline V gene are SEHNR and FQNEAQ (reference sequence). The CDR3 is 14 residues long. The V gene lost 3 bases and the J gene lost 7 bases, with 13 bases spanning the gap. CDR3 region: CASSFSQPGNEQFF. The CDR3 DNA follows: TGTGCCAGCAGCTTTAGCCAACCGGGGAATGAGCAGTTCTTC.

This clone has only one observation. This chain links TRBV12-3 or TRBV12-4 with TRBJ1-3; D remains ambiguous. V lost 3 bases and J lost 9, with 12 bases in between. The CDR3 is 13 amino acids. The CDR3 DNA is TGTGCCAGCAGTTTTACAGACGGAGGCACCATATATTTT. Protein sequence: CASSFTDGGTIYF.

This clone was picked up a small number of times. The chain is built from TRBV19 and TRBJ2-7; TRBD2 aligns across 13 bases. Per the germline V gene, CDR1 is LNHDA and CDR2 is SQIVND (reference sequence). J lost 6 bases, V lost 8 bases, and 10 bases had no gene match. CDR3 length: 15 residues. CDR3 DNA sequence: TGTGCCAGTGGGACGGGGACTAGCGGGAAGCGCGAGCAGTACTTC. It specifies CASGTGTSGKREQYF. The whole variable domain, filled in from reference TRBV19 and TRBJ2-7, reads DGGITQSPKYLFRKEGQNVTLSCEQNLNHDAMYWYRQDPGQGLRLIYYSQIVNDFQKGDIAEGYSVSREKKESFPLTVTSAQKNPTAFYLCASGTGTSGKREQYFGPGTRLTVT.

The chain employs TRBV2 and TRBJ2-7; D is unclear. The germline gives CDR1 SNHLY, CDR2 FYNNEI. The CDR3 is 13 residues long. Trimming took 0 bases from V and 3 from J, leaving 6 bases between them. DNA for the CDR3: TGTGCCAGCAGTGAAGCCAGGCTCTACGAGCAGTACTTC. Its protein product is CASSEARLYEQYF.

This clone showed up just once. The rearrangement joins TRBV7-8 to TRBJ2-2; D call uncertain. The CDR3 has 16 amino acids. Germline loops: CDR1 SGHVS, CDR2 FQNEAQ. Deletions cut 6 bases from V and 5 bases from J, with 19 bases between. This CDR3 is CASRSTVGSGTGELFF. DNA for the CDR3: TGTGCCAGCAGGAGCACAGTCGGATCTGGGACCGGGGAGCTGTTTTTT.

The table lists this clone with a count of one. The chain combines TRBV27 with TRBJ2-3, with TRBD2 matching 8 bases. The CDR3 length is 15 residues. After removal of 3 bases from V and 3 bases from J, the junction contained 5 bases not matched to a gene. The germline CDR1 and CDR2 sequences are MNHEY and SMNVEV (reference sequence). The CDR3 protein is CASSFGRGVTDTQYF. For the CDR3, the DNA is TGTGCCAGCAGTTTTGGGCGGGGGGTAACAGATACGCAGTATTTT.

The rearrangement links TRBV11-2 to TRBJ2-5, with 11 bases matching TRBD2. CDR1 is SGHAT, CDR2 FQNNGV, per germline. The junction had 4 bases not matched to a gene; V was cut back by 5 bases and J by 5 bases. CDR3 size: 14 residues. The CDR3 coding sequence is TGTGCCAGCAGCGGGACTAGCGGTTGGGAGACCCAGTACTTC. Translated: CASSGTSGWETQYF. The full variable domain, with the rest looked up from reference TRBV11-2 and TRBJ2-5, is EAGVAQSPRYKIIEKRQSVAFWCNPISGHATLYWYQQILGQGPKLLIQFQNNGVVDDSQLPKDRFSAERLKGVDSTLKIQPAKLEDSAVYLCASSGTSGWETQYFGPGTRLLVL.

This clone was recorded only once. The chain employs TRBV9 and TRBJ2-1; TRBD2 aligns across 13 bases. CDR3 size: 17 residues. CDR1 and CDR2 (germline): SGDLS, YYNGEE. J gave up 6 bases and V 3 bases, and 9 bases lay outside the gene matches. CDR3 protein: CASSDPGTSGISNEQFF. In DNA, the CDR3 is TGTGCCAGCAGCGACCCCGGGACTAGCGGGATAAGCAATGAGCAGTTCTTC.

This clone has only one observation. The genes are TRBV5-4 and TRBJ1-1; D perhaps matches TRBD1 (6 bases). Trimming cost V 4 bases and J 1 base, with 20 bases left between them. Germline-derived CDR1 and CDR2 are SGHNT and YYREEE (reference sequence). CDR3 length: 17 residues. The CDR3, as DNA: TGTGCCAGCAGCCAGTCACAGGGCTCTTTCGGGAACACTGAAGCTTTCTTT. It encodes CASSQSQGSFGNTEAFF.

A single count supports this clone. The J gene is TRBJ2-1, the V gene TRBV5-5; 8 bases align to TRBD2. The CDR3 consists of 16 residues. CDR1 and CDR2 from the germline V gene are SGHKS and YYEKEE (reference sequence). V shed 4 bases and J 0 bases; nucleotides not matched to a gene: 6. This chain's CDR3 is CASSVLAASSYNEQFF. CDR3 nucleotides: TGTGCCAGCAGCGTACTAGCGGCGAGCTCCTACAATGAGCAGTTCTTC. Full variable domain (remainder filled in from reference TRBV5-5 and TRBJ2-1): DAGVTQSPTHLIKTRGQQVTLRCSPISGHKSVSWYQQVLGQGPQFIFQYYEKEERGRGNFPDRFSARQFPNYSSELNVNALLLGDSALYLCASSVLAASSYNEQFFGPGTRLTVL.

This sequence joins TRBV7-9 and TRBJ1-1, with unresolved D. In germline, CDR1 is SEHNR, CDR2 FQNEAQ (reference sequence). CDR3 size: 15 residues. The V gene lost 4 bases and the J gene lost 1 base, with 13 bases spanning the gap. This CDR3 reads CASSSYGVKNTEAFF. CDR3 DNA sequence: TGTGCCAGCAGCTCCTACGGGGTTAAGAACACTGAAGCTTTCTTT.

The chain is built from TRBV3-1 (or the pseudogene TRBV3-2) and TRBJ2-7, with 12 positions matching TRBD2. The CDR3 contains 16 residues. Germline values: CDR1 LGHDT, CDR2 YNNKEL (reference sequence). The J segment lost 4 bases and the V segment lost 3 bases, leaving 7 bases of the junction unmatched. CDR3 amino acids: CASSHVKTSGSYEQYF. Written as DNA, the CDR3 is TGTGCCAGCAGCCACGTCAAGACTAGCGGGAGTTACGAGCAGTACTTC.

The genes are TRBV24-1 and TRBJ1-2, with no clear D. CDR1 and CDR2 from the germline V gene are KGHDR and SFDVKD. V lost 4 bases, J lost 4 bases, and 9 bases lay in between. The CDR3 spans 13 residues. The CDR3 sequence: CATSEGASYGYTF. CDR3 coding DNA: TGTGCCACCAGTGAAGGAGCCAGCTATGGCTACACCTTC.

J is TRBJ1-1 and V is TRBV29-1, with a weak D call TRBD1 (6 bases). The CDR3 covers 14 residues. Germline CDR1 and CDR2: SQVTM and ANQGSEA. V was shortened by 3 bases and J by 6 bases, with 17 bases between the two germline ends. For the CDR3, the DNA is TGCAGCGTTGAGGTTGGGCAGGGGAGCGCTGAAGCTTTCTTT. It encodes CSVEVGQGSAEAFF.

The rearrangement joins TRBV6-2 or TRBV6-3 to TRBJ1-2; D uncertain. CDR1 is MNHEY, CDR2 SVGEGT, per germline. The CDR3 length is 12 residues. V was pared by 3 bases and J by 2 bases, with 4 bases between. CDR3 region: CASSYRNYGYTF. CDR3 sequence (DNA): TGTGCCAGCAGTTATCGGAACTATGGCTACACCTTC.

Notes on this clone: Germline is not matched at one junction end, which may reflect a read error. The chain uses TRBV7-9 and TRBJ2-7; 10 bases are shared with TRBD1. The CDR3 totals 16 residues. Germline loops: CDR1 SEHNR, CDR2 FQNEAQ (reference sequence). The CDR3 here is CASSQDPGQGSYEQYF. DNA of the CDR3: TGTGCCAGCAGCCAAGACCCGGGACAGGGGTCCTACGAGCAGTATTTC.

This chain uses TRBV28 with TRBJ2-7, with 9 bases identical to TRBD1. This CDR3 spans 13 amino acids. Germline V gene data show CDR1 as MDHEN and CDR2 as SYDVKM. The ends lost 6 bases at V and 7 bases at J; junction bases unmatched: 7. Here the CDR3 DNA reads TGTGCCAGCAGCTCTGGACAGGGGTGGGAGCAGTACTTC. Translating gives CASSSGQGWEQYF. Filled out from reference TRBV28 and TRBJ2-7, the complete variable domain reads DVKVTQSSRYLVKRTGEKVFLECVQDMDHENMFWYRQDPGLGLRLIYFSYDVKMKEKGDIPEGYSVSREKKERFSLILESASTNQTSMYLCASSSGQGWEQYFGPGTRLTVT.

This clone was detected once. The chain uses TRBV4-2 and TRBJ1-2; unclear D gene. In germline, CDR1 is LGHNA, CDR2 YNFKEQ. With 0 bases removed from V and 7 bases from J, the gap between germline ends came to 15 bases. CDR3 size: 15 residues. Written as DNA, the CDR3 is TGTGCCAGCAGCCAAGATCGACACATCTATCGTGGCTACACCTTC. It encodes CASSQDRHIYRGYTF.

This clone has just one count. The J gene is TRBJ1-3, the V gene TRBV19; 8 bases align to TRBD1. With V trimmed by 5 bases and J by 3 bases, 3 bases remained unmatched. The CDR3 loop spans 14 amino acids. The germline V gene encodes CDR1 LNHDA and CDR2 SQIVND (reference sequence). The CDR3, as DNA: TGTGCCAGTAGTTCAGGGGGCGTTGGAAACACCATATATTTT. As protein: CASSSGGVGNTIYF.

The chain recombines TRBV29-1 with TRBJ2-6; D possibly corresponds to TRBD1 (6 bases). The CDR3 has 16 amino acids. V dropped 6 bases and J dropped 0 bases, with 15 bases sitting between them. Germline CDR1 is SQVTM and CDR2 is ANQGSEA. CDR3 nucleotide sequence: TGCAGCGTGGTATCACAGGGTTACTCTGGGGCCAACGTCCTGACTTTC. Translated, it gives CSVVSQGYSGANVLTF.

This clone was seen a single time. The rearrangement uses TRBV11-2 and TRBJ2-7; 9 bases are a match to TRBD2. V lost 0 bases to trimming and J lost 4 bases; unmatched junction nucleotides: 4. CDR1 SGHAT and CDR2 FQNNGV come from the germline V gene. The CDR3 totals 15 residues. Here the CDR3 DNA reads TGTGCCAGCAGCTTAGAGAGGACTAGCGAATACGAGCAGTACTTC. Amino acids: CASSLERTSEYEQYF.

The genes are TRBV18 and TRBJ1-1; D may be TRBD1 (5 bases). V lost 4 bases to trimming and J lost 0 bases, with 9 bases between them. The CDR3 extends over 14 amino acids. Germline V gene data show CDR1 as KGHSH and CDR2 as LQKENI. The CDR3 DNA reads TGTGCCAGCTCACAGACAGCGATGAACACTGAAGCTTTCTTT. Amino acids: CASSQTAMNTEAFF.